These 2 T cell receptor beta chains were sequenced from one sample in a study of CD8+ T cells in alopecia areata. Isolated RNA was reverse transcribed into cDNA used as the sequencing template. The protocol was immunoSEQ multiplex PCR, while the TCRdb copy is restricted to in-frame clones and leaves out a portion. The table has roughly 200,000 clones, more than 30% seen once; the top ten hold around 0.48%. Treatment of the sample: oral pan-JAK inhibitor, 5-10 mg twice daily. The specimen was CD4+ T cells sorted from blood, collected at roughly week 30, from a patient treated with tofacitinib. These receptors all come from a human donor with alopecia areata.

The chain is built from TRBV7-8 and TRBJ2-7; D is possibly TRBD1 (6 bases). The V end lost 2 bases, the J end lost 5 bases, and 10 bases lay between the germline ends. The CDR3 spans 13 residues. From germline, CDR1 is SGHVS and CDR2 FQNEAQ. In nucleotides, the CDR3 is TGTGCCAGCAGCTTATCGGACAGCCACGAGCAGTACTTC. Its translation is CASSLSDSHEQYF.

In this sample, this clone turned up a few times. Different DNA sequences within this sample yield the same CDR3. The CDR3 spells CASSTREGEQYF. The DNA for the CDR3 is TGTGCCAGCTCAACCAGGGAAGGCGAGCAGTACTTC. V gene TRBV18 combines with J gene TRBJ2-7, with D possibly TRBD1 on 5 matching bases. Germline-derived CDR1 and CDR2 are KGHSH and LQKENI. Trimming took off 5 bases at V and 6 bases at J, with 11 bases between the two ends. CDR3 size: 12 residues.